This TCR beta chain is drawn from a study of blood T cells in healthy people across ages (dated by TCRdb to 2015 to 2017). General notes on the study: Template switching captured roughly one uniquely barcoded TCR beta cDNA molecule per two T cells in model experiments. Age-related changes in TCR beta repertoire diversity were measured in the study by deep sequencing normalized with unique cDNA molecular identifiers. Donors were grouped into four age groups: young (average 16 years), middle-aged (under 40), aged (around 60) and long-lived (about 82). To avoid experimental bias, donors of different ages were spread randomly across the sequencing lanes. Two additional independent replicas of 1 million unique cDNA reads from the same blood draw were analyzed for two donors (one aged 18 to 29 and one aged 80 or older).

Reading from cysteine to phenylalanine, the CDR3 counts 16 amino acids. Only the CDR3 part of the read is kept: 48 bases, read in frame from the first base. V loses 3 bases of germline sequence and J loses 3 bases, and the interval between the two ends is 18 bases. Comments on this clonotype: The clone's antigen remains unknown. It has no much larger one-base neighbor in the sample; base qualities were not kept.

The roughly 37 donors, aged about 6 to 100 years, were systemically healthy Caucasian individuals from Russia. Roughly 11 milliliters of peripheral blood were drawn from each donor into EDTA-treated Vacutainer tubes. PBMCs were isolated by Ficoll-Paque density-gradient centrifugation, with at least 7 million obtained per sample. Total RNA, at least 5 micrograms per sample, was extracted from PBMCs with Trizol reagent. Naive CD45RAhigh/CD27high T cell percentages were measured by flow cytometry on a PBMC aliquot from every donor. Library creation used 5' RACE. A second PCR of about 7 to 12 cycles was run with a J-beta primer mix and a sample-barcoded 5' primer. Each TCR beta cDNA molecule received a unique molecular identifier from a template-switch 5' adaptor carrying 12 random nucleotides. At least 3 million CDR3-containing paired-end reads were obtained from each sample. The Mint cDNA synthesis kit, primed by a TRBC-specific oligonucleotide, was used to synthesize first-strand cDNA from all RNA. All cDNA was treated with uracil-DNA glycosylase and then went through a first 18-cycle PCR with the universal primers M1SS and BC2_uni_R. In the paper's pipeline: For normalization, 1 million high-quality reads, each with a distinct molecular identifier, were randomly selected from each sample. Reads with shared molecular identifiers were discarded instead of being binned into consensus sequences. MiTCR, set to a Q25 quality threshold and the strictest error-elimination algorithm, was used for CDR3 identification, clonotype clustering and error correction. A nonparametric unseen species model with Euler transformation was used to estimate a lower bound on total TCR beta diversity. Using fastp at Q25 and MiXCR, TCRdb reprocessed the public reads and kept productive beta chains. A single entry per CDR3 protein holds the most common genes and DNA from its merged rows. The V and J calls reflect TCRdb's pipeline rather than the authors' work. The sample table shows 1.8 million or so distinct CDR3 sequences, and 35% to 50% are seen once. Roughly 23% of the sample goes to the ten largest clones.

What the work shows at the level of the full study, not this receptor alone: Since profiling was done on bulk unsorted PBMCs, naive and antigen-experienced compartments could not be conclusively compared. Total diversity estimates from one million sequenced T cells were considered lower bounds and underestimates. As age increased, observed TCR beta diversity per million T cells dropped in a roughly linear way, and a significant reduction was already evident by age around 41. Observed TCR beta diversity correlated strongly with the percentage of naive T cells measured by flow cytometry. Donor CMV infection status was unknown, potentially confounding age-related changes in expanded clonotypes. Compared with the aged group, more naive CD4+ T cells, fewer expanded clones and increased TCR diversity were shown by the long-lived group, suggesting age selection.

In this chain, TRBV12-3 or TRBV12-4 is recombined with TRBJ2-7, and the D gene may be TRBD1, 6 bases matching. Sequencing input: blood. The clonotype comes from a human donor in good health. The CDR3: CASSFKTGTWVYEQYF. The base sequence is TGTGCCAGCAGTTTTAAAACAGGGACGTGGGTCTACGAGCAGTACTTC.